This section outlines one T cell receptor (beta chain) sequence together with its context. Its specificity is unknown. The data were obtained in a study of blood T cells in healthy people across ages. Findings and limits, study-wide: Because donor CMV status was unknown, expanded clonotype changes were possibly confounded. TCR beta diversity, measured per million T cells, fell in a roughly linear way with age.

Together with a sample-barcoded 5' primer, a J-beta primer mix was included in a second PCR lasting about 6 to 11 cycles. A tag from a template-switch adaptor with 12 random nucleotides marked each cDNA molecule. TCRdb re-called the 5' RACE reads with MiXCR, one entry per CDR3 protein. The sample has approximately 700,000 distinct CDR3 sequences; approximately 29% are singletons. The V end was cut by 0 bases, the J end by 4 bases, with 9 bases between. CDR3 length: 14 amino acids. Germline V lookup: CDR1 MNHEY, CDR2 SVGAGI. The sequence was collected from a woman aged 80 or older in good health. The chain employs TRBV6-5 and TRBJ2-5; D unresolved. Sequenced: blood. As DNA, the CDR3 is TGTGCCAGCAGTTACTCAGTCCGGAGAGAGACCCAGTACTTC. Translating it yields CASSYSVRRETQYF.